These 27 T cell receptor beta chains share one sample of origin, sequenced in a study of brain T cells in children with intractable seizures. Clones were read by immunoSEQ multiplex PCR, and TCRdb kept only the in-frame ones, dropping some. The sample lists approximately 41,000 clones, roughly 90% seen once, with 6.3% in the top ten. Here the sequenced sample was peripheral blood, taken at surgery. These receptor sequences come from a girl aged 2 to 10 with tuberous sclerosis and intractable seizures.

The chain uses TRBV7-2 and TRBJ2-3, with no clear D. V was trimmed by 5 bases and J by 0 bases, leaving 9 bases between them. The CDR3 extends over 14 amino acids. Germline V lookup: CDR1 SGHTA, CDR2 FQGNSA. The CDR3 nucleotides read TGTGCCAGCAGCCCCCGCGTTAGCACAGATACGCAGTATTTT. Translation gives CASSPRVSTDTQYF.

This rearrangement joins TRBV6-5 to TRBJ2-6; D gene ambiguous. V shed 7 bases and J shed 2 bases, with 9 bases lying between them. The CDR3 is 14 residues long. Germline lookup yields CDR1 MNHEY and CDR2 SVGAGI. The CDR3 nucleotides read TGTGCCAGCAAAAGGCCAGCTGGGGCCAACGTCCTGACTTTC. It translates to CASKRPAGANVLTF.

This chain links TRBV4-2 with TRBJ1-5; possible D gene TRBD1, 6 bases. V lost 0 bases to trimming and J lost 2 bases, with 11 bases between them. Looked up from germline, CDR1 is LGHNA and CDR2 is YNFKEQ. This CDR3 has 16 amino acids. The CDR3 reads CASSQDGGRGNQPQHF. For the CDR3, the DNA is TGTGCCAGCAGCCAAGATGGGGGGCGCGGCAATCAGCCCCAGCATTTT.

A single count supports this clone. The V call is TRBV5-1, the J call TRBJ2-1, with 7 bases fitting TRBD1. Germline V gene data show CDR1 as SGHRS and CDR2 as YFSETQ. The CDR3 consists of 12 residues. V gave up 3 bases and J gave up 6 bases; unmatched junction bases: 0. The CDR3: CASSWDSNEQFF. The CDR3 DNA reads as TGCGCCAGCAGCTGGGACAGCAATGAGCAGTTCTTC.

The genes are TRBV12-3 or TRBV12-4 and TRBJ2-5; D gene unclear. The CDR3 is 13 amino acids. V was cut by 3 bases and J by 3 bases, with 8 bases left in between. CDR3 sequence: CASSFGREETQYF. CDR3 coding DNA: TGTGCCAGCAGTTTTGGCCGAGAAGAGACCCAGTACTTC.

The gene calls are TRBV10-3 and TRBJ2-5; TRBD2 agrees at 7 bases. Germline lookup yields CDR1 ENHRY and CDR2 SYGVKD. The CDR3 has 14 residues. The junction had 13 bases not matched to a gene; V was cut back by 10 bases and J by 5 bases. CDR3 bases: TGTGCCACGTCTCAGGGAGACGGGGGGGAGACCCAGTACTTC. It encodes CATSQGDGGETQYF.

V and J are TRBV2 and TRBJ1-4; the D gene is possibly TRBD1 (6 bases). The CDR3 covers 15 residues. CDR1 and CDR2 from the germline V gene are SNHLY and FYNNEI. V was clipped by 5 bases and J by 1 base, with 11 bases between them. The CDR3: CASSKLRGTNEKLFF. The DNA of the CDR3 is TGTGCCAGCAGTAAGCTCAGGGGAACTAATGAAAAACTGTTTTTT. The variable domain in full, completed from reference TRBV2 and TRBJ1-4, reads EPEVTQTPSHQVTQMGQEVILRCVPISNHLYFYWYRQILGQKVEFLVSFYNNEISEKSEIFDDQFSVERPDGSNFTLKIRSTKLEDSAMYFCASSKLRGTNEKLFFGSGTQLSVL.

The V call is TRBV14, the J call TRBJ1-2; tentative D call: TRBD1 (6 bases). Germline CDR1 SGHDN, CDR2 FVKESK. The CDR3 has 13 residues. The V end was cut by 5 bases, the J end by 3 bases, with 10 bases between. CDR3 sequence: CASSLQGYYGYTF. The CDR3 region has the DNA TGTGCCAGCAGCTTACAGGGTTACTATGGCTACACCTTC.

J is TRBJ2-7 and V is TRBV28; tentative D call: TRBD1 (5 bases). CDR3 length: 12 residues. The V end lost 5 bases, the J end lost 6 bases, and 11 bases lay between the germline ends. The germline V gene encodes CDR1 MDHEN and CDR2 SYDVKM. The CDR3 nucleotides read TGTGCCAGCAGTCCAATGACAGCCGAGCAGTACTTC. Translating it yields CASSPMTAEQYF.

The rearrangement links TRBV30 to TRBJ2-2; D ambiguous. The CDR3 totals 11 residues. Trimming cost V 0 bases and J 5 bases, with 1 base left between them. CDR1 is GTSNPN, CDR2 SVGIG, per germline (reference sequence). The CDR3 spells CAWSVTGELFF. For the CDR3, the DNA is TGTGCCTGGAGTGTAACCGGGGAGCTGTTTTTT. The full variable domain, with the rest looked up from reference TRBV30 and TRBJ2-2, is SQTIHQWPATLVQPVGSPLSLECTVEGTSNPNLYWYRQAAGRGLQLLFYSVGIGQISSEVPQNLSASRPQDRQFILSSKKLLLSDSGFYLCAWSVTGELFFGEGSRLTVL.

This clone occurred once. The CDR3 is CASSVGRALGTQYF. For the CDR3, the DNA is TGTGCCAGTAGTGTGGGACGGGCGCTCGGTACGCAGTATTTT. The genes are TRBV19 and TRBJ2-3, with D possibly called TRBD1 or TRBD2 (5 bases each). This CDR3 region has 14 residues. Germline values: CDR1 LNHDA, CDR2 SQIVND (reference sequence). V was clipped by 5 bases and J by 8 bases, with 17 bases between them.

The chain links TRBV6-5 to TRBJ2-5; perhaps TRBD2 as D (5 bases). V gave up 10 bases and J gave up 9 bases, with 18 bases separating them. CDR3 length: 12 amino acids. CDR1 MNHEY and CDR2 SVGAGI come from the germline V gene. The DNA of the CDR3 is TGTGCCACCCAACCCTCGGGAACAGCCCAGTACTTC. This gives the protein CATQPSGTAQYF.

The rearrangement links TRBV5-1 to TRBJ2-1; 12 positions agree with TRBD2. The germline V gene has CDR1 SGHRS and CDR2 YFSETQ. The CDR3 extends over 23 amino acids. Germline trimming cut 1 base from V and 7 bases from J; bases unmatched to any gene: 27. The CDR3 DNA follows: TGCGCCAGCAGCTTGATTGGCCCTGGGGGCCGACTAGCGGGGGCCTTTCGTTATAATGAGCAGTTCTTC. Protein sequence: CASSLIGPGGRLAGAFRYNEQFF.

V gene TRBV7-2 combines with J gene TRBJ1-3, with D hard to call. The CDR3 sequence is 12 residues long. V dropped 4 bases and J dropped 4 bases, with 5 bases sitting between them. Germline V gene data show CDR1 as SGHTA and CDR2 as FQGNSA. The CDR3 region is CASSSGGNTIYF. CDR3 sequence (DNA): TGTGCCAGCAGCTCGGGGGGAAACACCATATATTTT.

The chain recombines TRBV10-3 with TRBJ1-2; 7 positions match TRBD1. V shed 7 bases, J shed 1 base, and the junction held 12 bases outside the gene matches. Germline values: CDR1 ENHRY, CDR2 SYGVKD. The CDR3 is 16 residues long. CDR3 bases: TGTGCCATCAAAAACGGGACAGATCCCTTTAACTATGGCTACACCTTC. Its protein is CAIKNGTDPFNYGYTF.

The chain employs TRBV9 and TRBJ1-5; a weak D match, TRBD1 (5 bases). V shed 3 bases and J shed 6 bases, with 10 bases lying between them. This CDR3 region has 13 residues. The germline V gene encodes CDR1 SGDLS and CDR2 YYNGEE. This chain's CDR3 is CASSENQGQPQHF. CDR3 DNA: TGTGCCAGCAGCGAAAACCAGGGTCAGCCCCAGCATTTT. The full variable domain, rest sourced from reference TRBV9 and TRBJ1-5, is DSGVTQTPKHLITATGQRVTLRCSPRSGDLSVYWYQQSLDQGLQFLIQYYNGEERAKGNILERFSAQQFPDLHSELNLSSLELGDSALYFCASSENQGQPQHFGDGTRLSIL.

This chain's CDR3 is CASSQGQNNEKLFF. In nucleotides, the CDR3 is TGCGCCAGCAGCCAGGGACAGAATAATGAAAAACTGTTTTTT. The rearrangement links TRBV5-1 to TRBJ1-4; 7 positions match TRBD1. The V gene's germline CDR1 is SGHRS and CDR2 YFSETQ. CDR3 length: 14 residues. V dropped 4 bases and J dropped 4; count of bases not matched to a gene: 4.

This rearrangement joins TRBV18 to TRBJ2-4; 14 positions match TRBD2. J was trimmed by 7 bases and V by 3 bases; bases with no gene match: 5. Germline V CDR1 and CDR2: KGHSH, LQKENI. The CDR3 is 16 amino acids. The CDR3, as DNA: TGTGCCAGCTCACCGACTAGCGGGGGGGCCATTAACATTCAGTACTTC. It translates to CASSPTSGGAINIQYF.

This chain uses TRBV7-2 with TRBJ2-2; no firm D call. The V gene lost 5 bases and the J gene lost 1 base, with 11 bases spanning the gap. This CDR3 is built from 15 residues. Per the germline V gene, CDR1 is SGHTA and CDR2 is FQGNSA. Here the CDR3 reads CASSPRAMNTGELFF. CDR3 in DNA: TGTGCCAGCAGCCCCCGTGCAATGAACACCGGGGAGCTGTTTTTT.

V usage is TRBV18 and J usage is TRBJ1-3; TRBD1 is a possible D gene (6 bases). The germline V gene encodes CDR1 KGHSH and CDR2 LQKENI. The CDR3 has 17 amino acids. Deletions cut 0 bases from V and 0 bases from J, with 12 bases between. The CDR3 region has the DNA TGTGCCAGCTCACCACCGAGGACAGAGAACTCTGGAAACACCATATATTTT. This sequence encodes CASSPPRTENSGNTIYF.

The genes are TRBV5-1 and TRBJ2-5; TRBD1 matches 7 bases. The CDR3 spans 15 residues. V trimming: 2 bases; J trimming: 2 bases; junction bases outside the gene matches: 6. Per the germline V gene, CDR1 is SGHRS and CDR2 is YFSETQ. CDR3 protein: CASSFGQAVQETQYF. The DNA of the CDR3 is TGCGCCAGCAGCTTCGGACAGGCTGTACAAGAGACCCAGTACTTC.

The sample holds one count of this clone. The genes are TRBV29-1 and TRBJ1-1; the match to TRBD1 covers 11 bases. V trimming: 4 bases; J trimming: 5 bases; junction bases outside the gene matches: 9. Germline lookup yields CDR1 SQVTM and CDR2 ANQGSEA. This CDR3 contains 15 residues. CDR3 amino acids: CSVGPGGTGGTEAFF. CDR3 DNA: TGCAGCGTTGGACCCGGCGGGACAGGGGGGACTGAAGCTTTCTTT.

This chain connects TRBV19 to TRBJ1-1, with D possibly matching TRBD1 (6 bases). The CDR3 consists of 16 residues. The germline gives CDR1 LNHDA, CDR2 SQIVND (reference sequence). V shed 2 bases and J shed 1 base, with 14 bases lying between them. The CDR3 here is CASSILGAWGNTEAFF. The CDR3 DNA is TGTGCCAGTAGTATATTGGGGGCGTGGGGGAACACTGAAGCTTTCTTT.

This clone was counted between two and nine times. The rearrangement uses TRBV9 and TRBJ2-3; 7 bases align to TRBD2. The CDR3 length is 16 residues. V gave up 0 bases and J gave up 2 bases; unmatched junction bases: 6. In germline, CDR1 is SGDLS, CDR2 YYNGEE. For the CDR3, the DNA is TGTGCCAGCAGCGTAGATAACGGGGGGACCACAGATACGCAGTATTTT. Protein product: CASSVDNGGTTDTQYF.

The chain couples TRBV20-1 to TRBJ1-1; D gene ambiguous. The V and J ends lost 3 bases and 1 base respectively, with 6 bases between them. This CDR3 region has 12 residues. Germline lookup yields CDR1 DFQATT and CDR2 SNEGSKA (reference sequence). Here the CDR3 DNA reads TGCAGTGCTAGTACACAGAACACTGAAGCTTTCTTT. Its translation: CSASTQNTEAFF.

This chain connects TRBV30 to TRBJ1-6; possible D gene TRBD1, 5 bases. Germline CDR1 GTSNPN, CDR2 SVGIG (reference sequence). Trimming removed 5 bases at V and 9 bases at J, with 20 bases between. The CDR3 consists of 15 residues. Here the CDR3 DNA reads TGTGCCTGGGAAGAGAGAGGGGCGGAAAGTTCACCCCTCCACTTT. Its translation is CAWEERGAESSPLHF.

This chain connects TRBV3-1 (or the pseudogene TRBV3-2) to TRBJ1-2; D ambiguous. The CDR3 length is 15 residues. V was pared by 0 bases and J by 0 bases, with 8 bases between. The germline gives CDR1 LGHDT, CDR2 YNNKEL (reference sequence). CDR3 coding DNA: TGTGCCAGCAGCCAAGAAGGAGGGCCTAACTATGGCTACACCTTC. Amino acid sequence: CASSQEGGPNYGYTF.